The rows below give T cell receptor beta chains drawn from one sample of a study of blood T cell repertoires in COVID-19. The data were produced by immunoSEQ multiplex PCR, yet TCRdb's version contains in-frame clones alone and is incomplete. The data show tens of thousands of clones, around 83% seen once. Specimen: peripheral blood. Every receptor here comes from an elderly man with acute or convalescent COVID-19. CDR3s include the opening cysteine and the closing phenylalanine or tryptophan. A D gene is named only where the DNA matches it firmly. A clone size is listed for some rows: how often the clone was seen (once, few, many), or a class if it is expanded.

v_gene	d_gene	abundance	len	j_gene	CDR3nt	CDR3aa
TRBV18	TRBD2	.	14	TRBJ2-5	TGTGCCAGCTCACCAGCGGGGGGGCGCGAGACCCAGTACTTC	CASSPAGGRETQYF
TRBV4-3	.	.	15	TRBJ2-7	TGCGCCAGCAGCCTGCGAGGGGGAGGGGTCTACGAGCAGTACTTC	CASSLRGGGVYEQYF
TRBV5-6	.	.	12	TRBJ1-2	TGTGCCAGCAGCTCAGGACAGCATGGCTACACCTTC	CASSSGQHGYTF
TRBV6-5	TRBD1	few	14	TRBJ2-7	TGTGCCAGCAGGATTACAGGGGGCAGTTTCGAGCAGTACTTC	CASRITGGSFEQYF
TRBV5-6	.	.	17	TRBJ2-1	TGTGCCAGCAGGCTTGGGGCTGGGGCGTCTACCGACAATGAGCAGTTCTTC	CASRLGAGASTDNEQFF
TRBV27	.	.	14	TRBJ2-1	TGTGCCAGCAATCCCGGGGTTCCCTACAATGAGCAGTTCTTC	CASNPGVPYNEQFF
TRBV10-3	.	.	14	TRBJ2-4	TGTGCCATCAGTGAGCCTAGGGCCGCGGGCATTCAGTACTTC	CAISEPRAAGIQYF
TRBV13	TRBD1	.	17	TRBJ1-2	TGTGCCAGCAGCTTAGGCCGAAGGGGACAGGGGGCTAAAGGCTACACCTTC	CASSLGRRGQGAKGYTF
TRBV4-1	.	once	13	TRBJ1-2	TGCGCCAGCAGCCAAGACAGGGGTTGGGGCTACACCTTC	CASSQDRGWGYTF
TRBV28	TRBD2	.	15	TRBJ2-7	TGTGCCAGCAGACCCCCGGGACTAGCGGGTGTCGAGCAGTACTTC	CASRPPGLAGVEQYF
TRBV14	.	.	13	TRBJ2-7	TGTGCCAGCAGCCCTAGGGTGGCGGGGGAGCAGTACTTC	CASSPRVAGEQYF
TRBV14	.	once	17	TRBJ2-6	TGTGCCAGCAGCCAAGATAAACCGGGGTCTGGGGCCAACGTCCTGACTTTC	CASSQDKPGSGANVLTF
TRBV9	TRBD2	.	16	TRBJ2-7	TGTGCCAGCAGCGTAGATGGCGGGGGAGGATCCTACGAGCAGTACTTC	CASSVDGGGGSYEQYF
TRBV4-3	.	.	15	TRBJ1-4	TGCGCCAGCAGCCAGAGGACGGCCGGGGAAGAAAAACTGTTTTTT	CASSQRTAGEEKLFF
TRBV27	.	.	15	TRBJ1-1	TGTGCCAGCAGTAGAGAACCCGGGGGGGGCACTGAAGCTTTCTTT	CASSREPGGGTEAFF
TRBV18	TRBD1	.	13	TRBJ1-2	TGTGCCAGCTCATCCCCAGGGGGCGGAGGCTACACCTTC	CASSSPGGGGYTF